This TCR beta chain was sequenced during a study of cytomegalovirus exposure and HLA in healthy donors. Germline V gene data show CDR1 as SGHAT and CDR2 as FQNNGV. CDR3 length: 13 residues. The V gene lost 1 base and the J gene lost 5 bases, with 8 bases spanning the gap. 13 Jbeta primers and 60 Vbeta primers were used for the PCR. Method: immunoSEQ multiplex PCR; TCRdb's copy keeps in-frame clones and lacks some. Of 110,000 or so clones listed, 81% are singletons. Comments on this clone: The target antigen is unknown.

Study-wide results and caveats: In a later analysis, at a false discovery rate of 0.05, approximately 16,000 TCR beta sequences were associated with HLA alleles.

The sequence derives from a woman younger than 45 in good health and CMV-seronegative. The J gene is TRBJ2-5, the V gene TRBV11-2, with a weak D call TRBD2 (6 bases). The sequenced sample was PBMCs. The DNA for the CDR3 is TGTGCCAGCAGCTTAGTACGGGGGGAGACCCAGTACTTC. As protein: CASSLVRGETQYF.